Each of the 27 T cell receptor beta chains below was sequenced from the same sample in a study of prognosis after radiotherapy for stage I lung cancer (dated by TCRdb to about 2021). Sequenced on an Illumina HiSeq 3000. Two rounds of multiplex PCR were performed to amplify the TCR beta CDR3 region from genomic DNA. In the first PCR round, primers specific to each TRBV and TRBJ gene were used, and the primer sequences were filed in Chinese patent CN105087789A. TCRdb passed the public sequencing reads through fastp at Q25 and MiXCR, retaining productive beta sequences. One record per CDR3 amino acid sequence lists the most common genes and DNA. For this sample the table gives almost 20,000 distinct CDR3 sequences, of which about a quarter were detected only once. Around a fifth of the sample rests with the top ten. This specimen consisted of PBMCs, obtained before or after stereotactic body radiation therapy (not recorded which). These receptors were taken from a donor at least 50 years old with non-small cell lung cancer.

At least ten counts were recorded for this clonotype. V and J are TRBV6-1 and TRBJ2-2, with no clear D. CDR3 length: 12 amino acids. Looked up from germline, CDR1 is MNHNS and CDR2 is SASEGT. Deletions cut 5 bases from V and 3 bases from J, with 4 bases between. The CDR3 here is CASSLYTGELFF. CDR3 sequence (DNA): TGTGCCAGCAGTCTGTACACCGGGGAGCTGTTTTTT.

A remark on this clonotype: A single base separates this from a much larger clone, so it may be a read error. CDR3: CTTSLGPDRGSKNIQYF. The CDR3 nucleotides are TGTACCACCAGTTTAGGTCCGGACAGGGGATCCAAAAACATTCAGTACTTC. This chain connects TRBV24-1 to TRBJ2-4; 9 bases map to TRBD1. Germline assignment: CDR1 KGHDR and CDR2 SFDVKD. This CDR3 contains 17 residues.

This chain uses TRBV12-3 or TRBV12-4 with TRBJ1-6; D is unclear. The CDR3 is made up of 12 amino acids. The V end was cut by 6 bases, the J end by 9 bases, with 9 bases between. In DNA, the CDR3 is TGTGCCAGCAGGAGTTTTAGTTCACCCCTCCACTTT. This translates into CASRSFSSPLHF.

This clonotype was picked up many times. The V and J genes are TRBV28 and TRBJ1-3, with D tentatively TRBD1 (6 bases). V lost 4 bases and J 3 bases, leaving 10 bases between the germline ends. The CDR3 has 14 residues. Germline V gene data show CDR1 as MDHEN and CDR2 as SYDVKM. The CDR3 protein is CASSSGGYGNTIYF. In nucleotides, the CDR3 is TGTGCCAGCAGTTCCGGGGGCTATGGAAACACCATATATTTT.

The rearrangement links TRBV20-1 to TRBJ2-1; unclear D gene. Germline lookup yields CDR1 DFQATT and CDR2 SNEGSKA (reference sequence). This CDR3 comprises 11 residues. V was clipped by 7 bases and J by 11 bases, with 15 bases between them. The chain's CDR3 is CSEILRHQQFF. For the CDR3, the DNA is TGCAGTGAAATATTAAGACATCAGCAGTTCTTC.

The table lists this clonotype with many counts. Here the CDR3 DNA reads TGTGCCAGCAGCCCAGGGACCTCCTACGAGCAGTACTTC. It specifies CASSPGTSYEQYF. The V call is TRBV7-9, the J call TRBJ2-7; D may be TRBD1 or TRBD2 (5 bases each). Germline V lookup: CDR1 SEHNR, CDR2 FQNEAQ (reference sequence). There are 13 residues in the CDR3. Trimming stripped 5 bases from V and 0 bases from J, with 8 bases between.

In its sample, this clonotype was seen many times. The chain joins TRBV5-6 to TRBJ1-2; D possibly corresponds to TRBD1 (6 bases). V was clipped by 0 bases and J by 4 bases, with 13 bases between them. In germline, CDR1 is SGHDT, CDR2 YYEEEE. The CDR3 length is 15 residues. The CDR3 DNA reads TGTGCCAGCAGCTTGGGACAGGTGTATATCTATGGCTACACCTTC. Residues: CASSLGQVYIYGYTF.

There are many counts of this clonotype. V is TRBV19 and J is TRBJ1-5, with 9 bases that match TRBD1. The V and J ends lost 5 bases and 7 bases, in that order; junction bases with no gene match: 6. The CDR3 loop spans 14 amino acids. Per germline, CDR1 LNHDA and CDR2 SQIVND (reference sequence). Here the CDR3 reads CASSSNRGPQPQHF. In DNA, the CDR3 is TGTGCCAGTAGTTCTAACAGGGGGCCCCAGCCCCAGCATTTT.

Of note for this clonotype: A read error likely explains this, since a far larger clone differs by one base. The gene calls are TRBV20-1 and TRBJ2-4; 11 bases agree with TRBD2. CDR1 is DFQATT, CDR2 SNEGSKA, per germline (reference sequence). The CDR3 consists of 15 residues. DNA of the CDR3: TGCAGTGCCGTATTACTAGCGGGAGAATCCAATGAGAAGTTCTTC. This codes for CSAVLLAGESNEKFF.

As for this clonotype: With only one base between it and a far larger clone, this is likely a read error. The chain is built from TRBV11-2 and TRBJ2-1, with 8 bases lining up with TRBD2. The germline V gene has CDR1 SGHAT and CDR2 FQNNGV. The CDR3 is made up of 16 amino acids. Losses at the gene ends were 3 bases for V and 10 bases for J; bases not matched to a gene: 14. The CDR3 is CASSLRAGAARDEQFF. The CDR3 DNA reads TGTGCCAGCAGCTTGAGAGCGGGAGCGGCACGTGACGAGCAGTTCTTC.

In its sample, this clonotype was seen many times. The V and J genes are TRBV6-2 or TRBV6-3 and TRBJ2-1; TRBD2 might be the D (6 bases). The CDR3 totals 14 residues. Trimming shortened V by 5 bases and J by 8 bases, and 16 bases separated the two germline ends. CDR1 and CDR2 (germline): MNHEY, SVGEGT. The CDR3 is CASSEQSGVDEQFF. The CDR3 nucleotides are TGTGCCAGCAGTGAGCAGTCGGGGGTGGATGAGCAGTTCTTC.

This clonotype was recorded many times. The chain couples TRBV5-1 to TRBJ2-1; no clear D gene. V lost 0 bases to trimming and J lost 8 bases, with 6 bases between them. Germline CDR1 SGHRS, CDR2 YFSETQ. This CDR3 comprises 12 residues. This chain's CDR3 is CASSLAGDEQFF. The CDR3 nucleotides read TGCGCCAGCAGCTTGGCCGGAGATGAGCAGTTCTTC. Full variable domain (rest looked up from reference TRBV5-1 and TRBJ2-1): KAGVTQTPRYLIKTRGQQVTLSCSPISGHRSVSWYQQTPGQGLQFLFEYFSETQRNKGNFPGRFSGRQFSNSRSEMNVSTLELGDSALYLCASSLAGDEQFFGPGTRLTVL.

This clonotype qualifies as medium-sized. The rearrangement links TRBV6-1 to TRBJ2-1, with TRBD2 matching 7 bases. Looked up from germline, CDR1 is MNHNS and CDR2 is SASEGT. This CDR3 is built from 17 residues. Losses at the gene ends were 7 bases for V and 1 base for J; bases not matched to a gene: 13. The CDR3 sequence: CASTTTSSLRSYNEQFF. The DNA of the CDR3 is TGTGCCAGCACCACGACTAGCAGCCTTCGGTCCTACAATGAGCAGTTCTTC.

The sample holds many counts of this clonotype. The V gene is TRBV11-2, the J gene TRBJ1-4; 7 bases line up with TRBD1. Germline loops: CDR1 SGHAT, CDR2 FQNNGV. The CDR3 contains 14 residues. V was clipped by 7 bases and J by 10 bases; unmatched bases: 12. CDR3 DNA: TGTGCCAGCAACGACCCCTACAGGGGAGGAAAACTGTTTTTT. Residues: CASNDPYRGGKLFF.

Many counts were recorded for this clonotype. The gene calls are TRBV6-1 and TRBJ2-2; the D gene is possibly TRBD1 (5 bases). From germline, CDR1 is MNHNS and CDR2 SASEGT. V lost 6 bases to trimming and J lost 3 bases, with 11 bases between them. The CDR3 runs to 14 residues. The CDR3 nucleotides are TGTGCCAGCAGCCCCGGACAAGACACCGGGGAGCTGTTTTTT. This encodes CASSPGQDTGELFF.

There are many counts of this clonotype. This chain uses TRBV6-2 or TRBV6-3 with TRBJ2-1, with 7 bases identical to TRBD2. The CDR3 is 14 amino acids. Trimming removed 4 bases from V and 4 bases from J; junction bases left unmatched: 4. Germline assignment: CDR1 MNHEY and CDR2 SVGEGT. The CDR3 loop reads CASSSHGGYNEQFF. The CDR3 bases are TGTGCCAGCAGTTCCCACGGGGGGTACAATGAGCAGTTCTTC.

This clonotype came up many times. The gene calls are TRBV7-2 and TRBJ2-5; 8 nucleotides line up with TRBD2. Germline trimming cut 5 bases from V and 1 base from J; bases unmatched to any gene: 6. The germline gives CDR1 SGHTA, CDR2 FQGNSA. The CDR3 consists of 15 residues. DNA for the CDR3: TGTGCCAGCAGCGGGCGGACTAGCTCCCAAGAGACCCAGTACTTC. Amino acids: CASSGRTSSQETQYF.

This clonotype was seen ten or more times. The chain recombines TRBV6-1 with TRBJ1-1; D not certain. Deletions cut 3 bases from V and 10 bases from J, with 15 bases between. The CDR3 has 13 residues. Germline V gene lookup returns CDR1 MNHNS and CDR2 SASEGT. CDR3 sequence (DNA): TGTGCCAGCAGTGAGGACTCCCAGGTTCGAGCTTTCTTT. It translates to CASSEDSQVRAFF.

For this clonotype: A single base separates this from a much larger clone, so it may be a read error. The chain uses TRBV28 and TRBJ2-4; 9 positions agree with TRBD2. Germline V gives CDR1 MDHEN, CDR2 SYDVKM. V lost 7 bases, J lost 8 bases, and 6 bases stayed unmatched. CDR3 length: 13 amino acids. The CDR3 region is CASNPSGIDIQYF. The CDR3 nucleotides read TGTGCCAGCAATCCTAGCGGGATTGACATTCAGTACTTC.

This clonotype was observed many times. CDR3 DNA sequence: TGCGCCAGCGGCGGGAGGGAGATAGATACGCAGTATTTT. It is translated as CASGGREIDTQYF. V gene TRBV5-1 combines with J gene TRBJ2-3; 9 nucleotides match TRBD2. The CDR3 has 13 amino acids. The trim removed 7 bases at V and 5 bases at J, leaving 5 bases unmatched. Germline loops: CDR1 SGHRS, CDR2 YFSETQ.

This clonotype appeared many times. The chain employs TRBV2 and TRBJ2-5; tentative D call: TRBD1 (6 bases). V lost 7 bases to trimming and J lost 5 bases, with 20 bases between them. Germline CDR1 reads SNHLY; CDR2 reads FYNNEI. The CDR3 loop spans 15 amino acids. The CDR3 protein is CASILTPQRGETQYF. The DNA of the CDR3 is TGTGCCAGCATCTTGACACCCCAAAGGGGGGAGACCCAGTACTTC.

This clonotype occurred many times. J is TRBJ1-4 and V is TRBV27; D gene unclear. Per germline, CDR1 MNHEY and CDR2 SMNVEV (reference sequence). CDR3 length: 13 amino acids. V gave up 2 bases and J gave up 7 bases, with 8 bases separating them. CDR3 coding DNA: TGTGCCAGCAGTTTAGGCACCGCTGAAAAACTGTTTTTT. Protein: CASSLGTAEKLFF.

A note on this clonotype: A read error may be the cause here, since a much bigger clone is one base away. V is TRBV20-1 and J is TRBJ2-7; 7 nucleotides match TRBD2. The CDR3 extends over 16 amino acids. Germline CDR1 reads DFQATT; CDR2 reads SNEGSKA (reference sequence). The CDR3 sequence is CSVRPRVVTSYYEQYF. In nucleotides, the CDR3 is TGCAGTGTTAGACCTAGGGTGGTGACTAGCTACTACGAGCAGTACTTC.

This clonotype showed up many times. The rearrangement uses TRBV7-6 and TRBJ2-2; D is unresolved. V shed 1 base and J shed 4 bases, with 10 bases lying between them. This CDR3 has 15 amino acids. The germline V gene encodes CDR1 SGHVS and CDR2 FNYEAQ. The CDR3 DNA reads as TGTGCCAGCAGCTTAGACTCACGAGCCACCGGGGAGCTGTTTTTT. Translated, it gives CASSLDSRATGELFF.

This clonotype was seen ten or more times. J is TRBJ2-2 and V is TRBV9; tentatively, D is TRBD2 (6 bases). Between the trimmed V and J ends, which lost 4 bases and 4 bases, there was a span of 11 bases. Germline CDR1 SGDLS, CDR2 YYNGEE. The length of the CDR3 is 14 residues. CDR3 nucleotides: TGTGCCAGCAGCCCGGGCGGGGTCACCGGGGAGCTGTTTTTT. As protein: CASSPGGVTGELFF.

This clonotype was recorded at least ten times. The chain employs TRBV12-3 or TRBV12-4 and TRBJ1-1, with a tentative D call TRBD1 (5 bases). The CDR3 has 11 amino acids. Trimming cost V 6 bases and J 7 bases, with 9 bases left between them. The DNA for the CDR3 is TGTGCCAGCAGCCTGACAGTTGAAGCTTTCTTT. This sequence encodes CASSLTVEAFF.

This clonotype has only one observation. This is likely an artifact of a read error, given a far larger clone one base away. This chain uses TRBV6-9 with TRBJ1-1; tentatively, D is TRBD1 (5 bases). The CDR3 runs 14 residues. The V gene's germline CDR1 is MNHGY and CDR2 SVAAGI. The V end was cut by 4 bases, the J end by 4 bases, with 13 bases between. Here the CDR3 DNA reads TGTGCCAGCAGTTCGGGGGGATTTAGCACTGAAGCTTTCTTT. It yields the protein CASSSGGFSTEAFF.